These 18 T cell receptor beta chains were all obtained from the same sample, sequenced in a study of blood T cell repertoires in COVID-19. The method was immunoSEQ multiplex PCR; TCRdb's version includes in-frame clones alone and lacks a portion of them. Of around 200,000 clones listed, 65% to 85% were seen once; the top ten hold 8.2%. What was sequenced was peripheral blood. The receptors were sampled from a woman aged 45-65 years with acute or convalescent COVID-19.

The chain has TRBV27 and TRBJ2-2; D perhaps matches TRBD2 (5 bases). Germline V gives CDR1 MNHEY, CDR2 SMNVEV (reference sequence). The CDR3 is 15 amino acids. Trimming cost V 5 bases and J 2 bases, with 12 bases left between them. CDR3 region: CASSTRTANTGELFF. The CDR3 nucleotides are TGTGCCAGCAGTACGCGGACTGCCAACACCGGGGAGCTGTTTTTT.

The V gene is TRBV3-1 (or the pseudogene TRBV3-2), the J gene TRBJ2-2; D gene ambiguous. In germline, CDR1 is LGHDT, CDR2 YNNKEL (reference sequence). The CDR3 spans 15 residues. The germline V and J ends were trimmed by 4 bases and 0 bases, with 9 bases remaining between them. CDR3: CASSREASNTGELFF. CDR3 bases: TGTGCCAGCAGCCGAGAGGCTTCGAACACCGGGGAGCTGTTTTTT.

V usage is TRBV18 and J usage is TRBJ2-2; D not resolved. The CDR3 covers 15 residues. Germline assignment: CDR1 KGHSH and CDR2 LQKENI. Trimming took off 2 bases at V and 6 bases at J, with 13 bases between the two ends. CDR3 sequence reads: CASSPLWQAAGELFF. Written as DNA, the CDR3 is TGTGCCAGCTCACCATTATGGCAGGCCGCCGGGGAGCTGTTTTTT.

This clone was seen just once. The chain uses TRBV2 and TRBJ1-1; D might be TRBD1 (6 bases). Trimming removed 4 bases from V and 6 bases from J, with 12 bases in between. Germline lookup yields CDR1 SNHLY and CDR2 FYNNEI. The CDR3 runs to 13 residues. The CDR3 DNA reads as TGTGCCAGCAGTGGACAGGAGTTCTCTGAAGCTTTCTTT. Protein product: CASSGQEFSEAFF.

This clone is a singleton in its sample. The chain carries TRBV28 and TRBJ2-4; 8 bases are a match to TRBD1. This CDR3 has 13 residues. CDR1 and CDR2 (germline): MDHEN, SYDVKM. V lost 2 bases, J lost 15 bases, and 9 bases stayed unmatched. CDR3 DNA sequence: TGTGCCAGCAGTTTAGTTCAGGGGGCGTTCAGGTACTTC. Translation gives CASSLVQGAFRYF.

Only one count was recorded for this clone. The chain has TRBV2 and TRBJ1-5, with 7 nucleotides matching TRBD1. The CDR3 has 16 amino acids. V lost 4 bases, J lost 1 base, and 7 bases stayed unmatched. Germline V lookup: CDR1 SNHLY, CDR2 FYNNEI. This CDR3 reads CASSVTGVGSNQPQHF. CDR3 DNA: TGTGCCAGCAGTGTAACAGGGGTAGGGAGCAATCAGCCCCAGCATTTT.

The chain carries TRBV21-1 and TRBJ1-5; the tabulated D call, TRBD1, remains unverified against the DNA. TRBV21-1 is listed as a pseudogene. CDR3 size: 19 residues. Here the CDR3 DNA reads TGTGCCAGCAGCCTGCGGGACAGTCCCGGTGGGAAGGGCAATCAGCCCCAGCATTTT. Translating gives CASSLRDSPGGKGNQPQHF.

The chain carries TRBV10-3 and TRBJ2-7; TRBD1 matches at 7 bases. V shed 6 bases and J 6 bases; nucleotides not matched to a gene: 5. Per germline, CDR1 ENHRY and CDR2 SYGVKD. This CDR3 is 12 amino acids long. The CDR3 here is CAISDDRAEQYF. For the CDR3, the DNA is TGTGCCATCAGCGATGACAGGGCCGAGCAGTACTTC.

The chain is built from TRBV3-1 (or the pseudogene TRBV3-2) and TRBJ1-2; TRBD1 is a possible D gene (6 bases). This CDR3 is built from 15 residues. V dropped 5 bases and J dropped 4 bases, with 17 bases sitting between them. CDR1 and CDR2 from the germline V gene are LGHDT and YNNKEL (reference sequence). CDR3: CASSYNRRGGYGYTF. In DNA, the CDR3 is TGTGCCAGCAGCTACAACCGGCGAGGGGGCTATGGCTACACCTTC.

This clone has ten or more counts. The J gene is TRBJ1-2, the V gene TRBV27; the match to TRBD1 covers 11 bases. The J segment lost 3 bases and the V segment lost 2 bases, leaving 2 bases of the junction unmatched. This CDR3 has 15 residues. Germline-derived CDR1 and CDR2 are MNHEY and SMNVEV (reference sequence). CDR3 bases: TGTGCCAGCAGTTTAGGACAGGGGGCCCACTATGGCTACACCTTC. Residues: CASSLGQGAHYGYTF.

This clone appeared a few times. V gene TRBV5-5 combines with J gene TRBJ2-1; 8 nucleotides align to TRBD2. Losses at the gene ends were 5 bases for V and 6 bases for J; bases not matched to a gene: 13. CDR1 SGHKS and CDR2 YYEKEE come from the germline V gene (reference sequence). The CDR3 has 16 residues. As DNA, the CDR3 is TGTGCCAGCAGAAACCAACTAGCGGTAACCATCAATGAGCAGTTCTTC. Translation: CASRNQLAVTINEQFF.

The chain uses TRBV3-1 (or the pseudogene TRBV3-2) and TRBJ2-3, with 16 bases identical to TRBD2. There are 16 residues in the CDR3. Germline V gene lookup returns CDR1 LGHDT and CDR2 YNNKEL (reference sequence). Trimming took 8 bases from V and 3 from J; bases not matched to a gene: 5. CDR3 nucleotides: TGTGCCAGCGTAAAGGGACTAGCGGGAGGGACAGATACGCAGTATTTT. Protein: CASVKGLAGGTDTQYF.

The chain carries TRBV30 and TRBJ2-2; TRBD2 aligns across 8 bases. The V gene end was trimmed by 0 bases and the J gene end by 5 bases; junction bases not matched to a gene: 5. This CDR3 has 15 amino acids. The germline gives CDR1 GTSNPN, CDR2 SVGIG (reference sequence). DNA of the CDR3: TGTGCCTGGAGTGTCACGGGAGGGGGAACCGGGGAGCTGTTTTTT. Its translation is CAWSVTGGGTGELFF.

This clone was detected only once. The CDR3 spells CASSSRHDAPSSYNEQFF. The DNA for the CDR3 is TGTGCCAGCAGCTCCCGACATGACGCCCCAAGCTCCTACAATGAGCAGTTCTTC. The chain uses TRBV7-9 and TRBJ2-1; D is uncertain. Deletions cut 4 bases from V and 0 bases from J, with 19 bases between. CDR1 and CDR2 from the germline V gene are SEHNR and FQNEAQ (reference sequence). This CDR3 is built from 18 residues.

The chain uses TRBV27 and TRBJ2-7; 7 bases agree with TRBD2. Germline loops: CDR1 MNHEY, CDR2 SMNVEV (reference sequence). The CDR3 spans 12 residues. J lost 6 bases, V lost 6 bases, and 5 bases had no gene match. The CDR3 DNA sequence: TGTGCCAGCAGACGGACTAGAAGCGAGCAGTACTTC. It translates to CASRRTRSEQYF.

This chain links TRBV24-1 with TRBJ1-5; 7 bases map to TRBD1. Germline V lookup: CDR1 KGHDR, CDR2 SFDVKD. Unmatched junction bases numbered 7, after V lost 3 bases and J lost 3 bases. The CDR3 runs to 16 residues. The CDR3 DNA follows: TGTGCCACCAGTGATACCGGACAGGCATACAATCAGCCCCAGCATTTT. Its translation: CATSDTGQAYNQPQHF.

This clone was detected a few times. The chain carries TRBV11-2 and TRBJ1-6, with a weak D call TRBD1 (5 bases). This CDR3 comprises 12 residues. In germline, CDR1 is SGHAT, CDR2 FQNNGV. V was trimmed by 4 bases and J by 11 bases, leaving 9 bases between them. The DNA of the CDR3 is TGTGCCAGCAGCTCGCGGGGGACACCCCTCCACTTT. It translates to CASSSRGTPLHF.

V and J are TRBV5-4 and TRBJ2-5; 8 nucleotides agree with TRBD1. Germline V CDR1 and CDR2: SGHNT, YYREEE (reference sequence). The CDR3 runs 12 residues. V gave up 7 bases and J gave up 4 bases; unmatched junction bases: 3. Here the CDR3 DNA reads TGTGCCAGCTCCGGGACAGGAGAGACCCAGTACTTC. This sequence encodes CASSGTGETQYF. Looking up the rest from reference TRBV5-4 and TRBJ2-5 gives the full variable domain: ETGVTQSPTHLIKTRGQQVTLRCSSQSGHNTVSWYQQALGQGPQFIFQYYREEENGRGNFPPRFSGLQFPNYSSELNVNALELDDSALYLCASSGTGETQYFGPGTRLLVL.